This TCR beta chain was documented in a study of T cells expressing NK-cell markers. The overall study: Source material for TCR beta repertoires consisted of sorted CD3+CD56+NKG2C+, CD3+CD56+NKG2C- and CD3+CD56-NKG2C+ T cells. Eight donors were sequenced, seven testing HCMV-seropositive and one testing seronegative. Findings and limits, study-wide: Leadership of the CD3+CD56-NKG2C+ fraction also belonged to these clonotypes in several donors.

The CDR3 has 14 residues. CDR1 is GTSNPN, CDR2 SVGIG, per germline (reference sequence). Comment on this clonotype: Its cognate antigen is unknown.

The authors generated TCR beta cDNA through 5'RACE template switching with UMIs. TCRdb reprocessed the 5' RACE reads and keeps a single row for each CDR3 protein, giving no DNA. This listing includes 500,000 to 700,000 distinct CDR3 sequences. Sequenced input: blood T cells: a sorted CD56 or NKG2C T cell subset, CD4+ or CD8+ T cells, or bulk PBMC T cells (not recorded which). The TCR originated in a man aged 18 to 29 in good health. The chain recombines TRBV30 with TRBJ2-2; as DNA is missing, the TRBD2 call by TCRdb cannot be tested. The CDR3 region is CAWSVQLAGGELFF.